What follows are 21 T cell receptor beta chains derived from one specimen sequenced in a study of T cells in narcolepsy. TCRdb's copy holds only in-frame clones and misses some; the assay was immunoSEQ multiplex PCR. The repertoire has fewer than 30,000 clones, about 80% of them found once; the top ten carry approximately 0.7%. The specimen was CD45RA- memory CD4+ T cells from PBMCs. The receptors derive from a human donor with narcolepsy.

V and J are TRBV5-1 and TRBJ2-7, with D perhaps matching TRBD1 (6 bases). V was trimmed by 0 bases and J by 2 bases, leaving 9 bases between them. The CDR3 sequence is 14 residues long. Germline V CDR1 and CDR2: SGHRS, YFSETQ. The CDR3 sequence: CASSLGGRAYEQYF. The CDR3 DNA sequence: TGCGCCAGCAGCTTGGGGGGGCGTGCCTACGAGCAGTACTTC.

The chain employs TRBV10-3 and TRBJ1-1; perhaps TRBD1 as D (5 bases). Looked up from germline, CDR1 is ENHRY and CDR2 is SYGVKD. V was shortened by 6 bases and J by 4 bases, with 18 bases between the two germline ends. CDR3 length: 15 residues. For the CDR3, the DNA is TGTGCCATCAGGGACGCCAAAGGGGAGGCCACTGAAGCTTTCTTT. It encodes CAIRDAKGEATEAFF.

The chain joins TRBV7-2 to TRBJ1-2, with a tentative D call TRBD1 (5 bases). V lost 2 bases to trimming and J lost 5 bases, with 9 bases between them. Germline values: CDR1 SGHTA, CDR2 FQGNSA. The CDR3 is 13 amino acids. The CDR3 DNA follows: TGTGCCAGCAGCTTACGCAGGGCTTATGGCTACACCTTC. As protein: CASSLRRAYGYTF.

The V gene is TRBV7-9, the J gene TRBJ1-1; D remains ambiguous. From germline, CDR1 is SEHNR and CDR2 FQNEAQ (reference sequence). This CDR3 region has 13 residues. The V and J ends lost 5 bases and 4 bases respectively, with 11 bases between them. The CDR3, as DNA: TGTGCCAGCAGCGCGCCTCGGGGCACTGAAGCTTTCTTT. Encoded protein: CASSAPRGTEAFF.

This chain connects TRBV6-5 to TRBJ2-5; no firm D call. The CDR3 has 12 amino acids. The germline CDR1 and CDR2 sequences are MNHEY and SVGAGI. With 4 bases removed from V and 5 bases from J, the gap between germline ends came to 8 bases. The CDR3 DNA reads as TGTGCCAGCAGTTCCGACTGGGAGACCCAGTACTTC. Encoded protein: CASSSDWETQYF.

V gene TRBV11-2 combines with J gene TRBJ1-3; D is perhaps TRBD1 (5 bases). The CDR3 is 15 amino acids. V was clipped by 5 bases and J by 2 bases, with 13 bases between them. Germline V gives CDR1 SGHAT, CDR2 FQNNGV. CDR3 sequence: CASSHLKGAGNTIYF. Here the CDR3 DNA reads TGTGCCAGCAGCCACCTCAAAGGGGCTGGAAACACCATATATTTT.

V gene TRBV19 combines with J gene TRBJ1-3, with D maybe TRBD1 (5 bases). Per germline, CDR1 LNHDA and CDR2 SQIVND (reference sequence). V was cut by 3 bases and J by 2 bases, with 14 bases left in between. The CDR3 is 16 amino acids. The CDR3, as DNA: TGTGCCAGTAGTATTTTATCGCAGGGTGCTGGAAACACCATATATTTT. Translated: CASSILSQGAGNTIYF.

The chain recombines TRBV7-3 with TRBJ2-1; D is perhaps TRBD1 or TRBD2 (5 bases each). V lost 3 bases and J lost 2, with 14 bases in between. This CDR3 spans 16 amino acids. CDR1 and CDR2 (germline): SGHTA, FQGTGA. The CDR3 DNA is TGTGCCAGCAGCTTCAGAGGGGTTGCCCCCTACAATGAGCAGTTCTTC. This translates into CASSFRGVAPYNEQFF.

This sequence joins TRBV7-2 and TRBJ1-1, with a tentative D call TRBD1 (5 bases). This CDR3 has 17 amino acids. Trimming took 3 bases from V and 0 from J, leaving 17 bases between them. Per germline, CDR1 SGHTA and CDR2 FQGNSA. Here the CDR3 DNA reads TGTGCCAGCAGCTTTATCAGGGAGCGGTTAATGAACACTGAAGCTTTCTTT. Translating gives CASSFIRERLMNTEAFF.

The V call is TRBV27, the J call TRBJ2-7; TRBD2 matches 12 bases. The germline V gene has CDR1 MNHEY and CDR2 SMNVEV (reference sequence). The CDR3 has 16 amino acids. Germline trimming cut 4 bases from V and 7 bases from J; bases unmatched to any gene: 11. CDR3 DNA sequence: TGTGCCAGCAGTTCGGTCGCTAGCGGGAGGGCTGGGGAGCAGTACTTC. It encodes CASSSVASGRAGEQYF.

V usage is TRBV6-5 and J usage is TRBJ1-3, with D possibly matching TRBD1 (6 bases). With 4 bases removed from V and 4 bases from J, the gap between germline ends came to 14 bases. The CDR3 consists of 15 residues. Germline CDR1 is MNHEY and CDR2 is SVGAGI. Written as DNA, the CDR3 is TGTGCCAGCAGTTCTAACAGGGATGGAGGAAACACCATATATTTT. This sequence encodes CASSSNRDGGNTIYF.

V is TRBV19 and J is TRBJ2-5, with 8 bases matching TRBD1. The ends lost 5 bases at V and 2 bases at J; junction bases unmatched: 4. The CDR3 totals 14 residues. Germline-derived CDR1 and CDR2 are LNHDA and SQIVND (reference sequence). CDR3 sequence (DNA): TGTGCCAGTAGTCCTGGACAGGGTCAAGAGACCCAGTACTTC. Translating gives CASSPGQGQETQYF.

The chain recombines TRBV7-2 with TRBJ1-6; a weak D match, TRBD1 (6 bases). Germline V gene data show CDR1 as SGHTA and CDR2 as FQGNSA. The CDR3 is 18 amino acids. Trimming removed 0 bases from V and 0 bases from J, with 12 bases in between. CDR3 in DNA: TGTGCCAGCAGCTTAGCGCTACAGGGAGGCTCCTATAATTCACCCCTCCACTTT. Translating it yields CASSLALQGGSYNSPLHF.

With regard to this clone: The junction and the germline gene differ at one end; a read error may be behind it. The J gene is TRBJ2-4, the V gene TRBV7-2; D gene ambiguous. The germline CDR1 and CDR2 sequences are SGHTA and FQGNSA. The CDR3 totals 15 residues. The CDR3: CASSLGLIAKNIQYF. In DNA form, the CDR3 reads TGTGCCAGCAGTTTAGGCCTGATAGCCAAAAACATTCAGTACTTC.

The CDR3 DNA reads as TGTGCCAGCAGGAAGACCGGCGAGGACCGGGTACAGAATGAGCAGTTCTTC. It specifies CASRKTGEDRVQNEQFF. V is TRBV2 and J is TRBJ2-1; D is undetermined. Germline CDR1 reads SNHLY; CDR2 reads FYNNEI. V was cut by 6 bases and J by 7 bases, with 25 bases left in between. CDR3 size: 17 residues.

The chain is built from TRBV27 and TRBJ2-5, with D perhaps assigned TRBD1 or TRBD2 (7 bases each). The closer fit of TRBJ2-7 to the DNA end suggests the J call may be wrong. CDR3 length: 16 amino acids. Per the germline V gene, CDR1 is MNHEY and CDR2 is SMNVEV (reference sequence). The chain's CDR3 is CASSPQGGTRGYEQYF. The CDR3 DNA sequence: TGTGCCAGCAGTCCTCAGGGGGGGACCCGCGGCTACGAGCAGTACTTC.

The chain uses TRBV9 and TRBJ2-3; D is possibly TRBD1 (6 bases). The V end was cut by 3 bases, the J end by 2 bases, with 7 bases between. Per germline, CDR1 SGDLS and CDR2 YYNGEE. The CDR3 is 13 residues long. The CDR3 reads CASSGGLTDTQYF. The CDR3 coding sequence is TGTGCCAGCAGCGGGGGGCTCACAGATACGCAGTATTTT.

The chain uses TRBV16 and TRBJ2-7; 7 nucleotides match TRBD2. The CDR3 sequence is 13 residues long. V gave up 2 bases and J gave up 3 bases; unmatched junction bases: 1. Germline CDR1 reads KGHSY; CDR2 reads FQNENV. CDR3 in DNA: TGTGCCAGCAGCCAAGGGGGGGGCTACGAGCAGTACTTC. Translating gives CASSQGGGYEQYF.

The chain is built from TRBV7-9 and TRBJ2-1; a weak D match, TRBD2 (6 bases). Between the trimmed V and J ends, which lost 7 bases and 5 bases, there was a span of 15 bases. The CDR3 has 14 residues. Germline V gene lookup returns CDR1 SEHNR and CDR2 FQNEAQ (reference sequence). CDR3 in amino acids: CASTIGGSHNEQFF. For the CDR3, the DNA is TGTGCCAGCACCATCGGGGGTTCTCACAATGAGCAGTTCTTC.

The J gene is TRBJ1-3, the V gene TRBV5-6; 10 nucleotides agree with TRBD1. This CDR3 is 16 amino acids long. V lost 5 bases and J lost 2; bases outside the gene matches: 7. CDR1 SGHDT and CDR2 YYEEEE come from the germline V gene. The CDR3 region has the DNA TGTGCCAGCAGTTCTCCGGGACAGGGGACTGGAAACACCATATATTTT. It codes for CASSSPGQGTGNTIYF.

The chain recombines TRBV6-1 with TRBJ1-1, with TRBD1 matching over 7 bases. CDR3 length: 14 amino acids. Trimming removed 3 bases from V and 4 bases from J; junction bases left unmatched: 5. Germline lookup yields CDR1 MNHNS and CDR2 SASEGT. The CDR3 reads CASSDQGVSTEAFF. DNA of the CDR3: TGTGCCAGCAGTGATCAGGGGGTGAGCACTGAAGCTTTCTTT.